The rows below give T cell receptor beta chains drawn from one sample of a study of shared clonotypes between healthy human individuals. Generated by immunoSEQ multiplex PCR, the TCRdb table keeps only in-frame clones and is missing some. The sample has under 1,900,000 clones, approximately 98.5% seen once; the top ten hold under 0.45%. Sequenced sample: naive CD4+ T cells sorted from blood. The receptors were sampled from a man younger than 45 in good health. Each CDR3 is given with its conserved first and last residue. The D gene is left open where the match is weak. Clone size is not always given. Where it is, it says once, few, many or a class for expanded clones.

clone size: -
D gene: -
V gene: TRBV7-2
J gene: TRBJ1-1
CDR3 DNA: TGTGCCAGCAGCTTAACCGCAGGGAACACTGAAGCTTTCTTT
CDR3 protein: CASSLTAGNTEAFF

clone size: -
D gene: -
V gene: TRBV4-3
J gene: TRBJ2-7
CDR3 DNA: TGCGCCAGCAGCCAAGTATTAGATCGACAGGCCGTCTCCTACGAGCAGTACTTC
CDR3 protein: CASSQVLDRQAVSYEQYF

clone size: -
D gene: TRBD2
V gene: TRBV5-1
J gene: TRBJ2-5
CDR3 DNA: TGCGCCAGCAGCTCGGCGGGGGTCTCCCAAGAGACCCAGTACTTC
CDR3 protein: CASSSAGVSQETQYF

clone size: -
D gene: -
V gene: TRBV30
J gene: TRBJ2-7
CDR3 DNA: TGTGCCTGGAGGGGGAGCGAGCAGTACTTC
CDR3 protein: CAWRGSEQYF

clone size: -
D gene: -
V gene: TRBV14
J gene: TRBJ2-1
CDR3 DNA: TGTGCCAGCAGCCAAGGTCCGGGAATGGATTACAATGAGCAGTTCTTC
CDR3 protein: CASSQGPGMDYNEQFF

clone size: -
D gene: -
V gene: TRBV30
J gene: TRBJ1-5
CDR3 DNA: TGTGCCTGGAGTCTGGGGAGTAGGGGTAATCAGCCCCAGCATTTT
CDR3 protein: CAWSLGSRGNQPQHF

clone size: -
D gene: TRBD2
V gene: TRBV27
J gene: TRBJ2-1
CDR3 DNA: TGTGCCAGCAGTTCCTGGGGGGAGGGGAAATACAATGAGCAGTTCTTC
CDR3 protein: CASSSWGEGKYNEQFF

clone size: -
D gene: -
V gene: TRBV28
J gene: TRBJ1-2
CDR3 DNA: TGTGCCAGCATGGAACGCAAAGTCTATGGCTACACCTTC
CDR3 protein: CASMERKVYGYTF

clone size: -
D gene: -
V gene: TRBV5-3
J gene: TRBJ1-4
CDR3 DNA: TGTGCCAGAAGCTTGGTGGAACGAGAGGGGACTAATGAAAAACTGTTTTTT
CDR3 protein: CARSLVEREGTNEKLFF

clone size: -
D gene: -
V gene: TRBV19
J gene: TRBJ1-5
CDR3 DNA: TGTGCCAGTAGTATAGAGGGTGATGGCAATCAGCCCCAGCATTTT
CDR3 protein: CASSIEGDGNQPQHF

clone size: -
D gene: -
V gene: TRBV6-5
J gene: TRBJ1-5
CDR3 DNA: TGTGCCAGCAGTTATCGACACGGCAATCAGCCCCAGCATTTT
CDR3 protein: CASSYRHGNQPQHF

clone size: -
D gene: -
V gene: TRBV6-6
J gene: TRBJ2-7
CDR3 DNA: TGTGCCAGCAGACCCCAGTATCGAGAATCCGAGCAGTACTTC
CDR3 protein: CASRPQYRESEQYF

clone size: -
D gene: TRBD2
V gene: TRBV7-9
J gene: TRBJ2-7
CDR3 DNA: TGTGCCAGCAGCCCGGGGGGGGCCTACGAGCAGTACTTC
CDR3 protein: CASSPGGAYEQYF

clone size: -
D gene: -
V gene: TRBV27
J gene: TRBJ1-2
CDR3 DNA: TGTGCCAGCAGTTTACTAGGACGCGGACCTAACTATGGCTACACCTTC
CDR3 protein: CASSLLGRGPNYGYTF

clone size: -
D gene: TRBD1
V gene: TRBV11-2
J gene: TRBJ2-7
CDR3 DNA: TGTGCCAGCAGCTCGCGGGACAGGGGGCACGAGCAGTACTTC
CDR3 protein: CASSSRDRGHEQYF

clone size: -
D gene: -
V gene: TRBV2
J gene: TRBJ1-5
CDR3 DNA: TGTGCCAGCACCCGTAGCGGCAATCAGCCCCAGCATTTT
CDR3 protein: CASTRSGNQPQHF

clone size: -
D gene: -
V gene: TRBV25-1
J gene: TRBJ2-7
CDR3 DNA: TGTGCCAGCAGTGAACCCCCGGGGAGATCCCCCTACGAGCAGTACTTC
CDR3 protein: CASSEPPGRSPYEQYF

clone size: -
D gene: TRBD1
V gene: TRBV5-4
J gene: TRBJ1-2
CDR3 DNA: TGTGCCAGCAGCTCGGGACAGGGGGCGGAATATGGCTACACCTTC
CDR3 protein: CASSSGQGAEYGYTF

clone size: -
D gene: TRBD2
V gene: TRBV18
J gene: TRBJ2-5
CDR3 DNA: TGTGCCAGCTCACTTCTGGTCGCGGGAGGCCGGGAGACCCAGTACTTC
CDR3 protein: CASSLLVAGGRETQYF

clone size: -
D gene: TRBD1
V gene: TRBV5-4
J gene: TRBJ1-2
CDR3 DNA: TGTGCCAGCAGCGCTGACAGGGGGCGGAACTATGGCTACACCTTC
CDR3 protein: CASSADRGRNYGYTF

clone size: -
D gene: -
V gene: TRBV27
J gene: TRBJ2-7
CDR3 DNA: TGTGCCAGCTGGGCCCTGTTGCACGAGCAGTACTTC
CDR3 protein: CASWALLHEQYF

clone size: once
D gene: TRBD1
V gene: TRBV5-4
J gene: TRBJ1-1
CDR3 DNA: TGTGCCAGCAGGAAAACAGGGGTACTCAACACTGAAGCTTTCTTT
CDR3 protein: CASRKTGVLNTEAFF

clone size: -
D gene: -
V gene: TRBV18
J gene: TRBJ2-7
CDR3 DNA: TGTGCCAGCTCATTATCCGGGACCCCGGGCTCCTACGAGCAGTACTTC
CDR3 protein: CASSLSGTPGSYEQYF

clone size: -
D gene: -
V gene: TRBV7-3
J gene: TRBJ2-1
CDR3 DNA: TGTGCCAGCAGCTTAGCGGGAAGCTCCTACAATGAGCAGTTCTTC
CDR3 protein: CASSLAGSSYNEQFF

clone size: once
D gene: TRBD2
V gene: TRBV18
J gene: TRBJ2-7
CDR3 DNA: TGTGCCAGCTCACCAAATAAGGTCCCGGGACTAGCGTCCTCGCAGTACTTC
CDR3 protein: CASSPNKVPGLASSQYF

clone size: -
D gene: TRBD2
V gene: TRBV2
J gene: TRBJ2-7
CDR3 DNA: TGTGCCAGCAGTATCGGACGAGGGAGGGGTCGGTCTCCCGAGCAGTACTTC
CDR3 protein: CASSIGRGRGRSPEQYF

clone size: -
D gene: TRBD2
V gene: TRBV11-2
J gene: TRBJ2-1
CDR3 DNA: TGTGCCAGCAGCTTAGCTTTAACCGGGACTAACTACAATGAGCAGTTCTTC
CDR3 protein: CASSLALTGTNYNEQFF

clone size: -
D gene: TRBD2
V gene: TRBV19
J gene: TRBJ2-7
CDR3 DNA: TGTGCCAGTAGTATAGAACTAGCGGTAAGCTCCTACGAGCAGTACTTC
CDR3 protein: CASSIELAVSSYEQYF

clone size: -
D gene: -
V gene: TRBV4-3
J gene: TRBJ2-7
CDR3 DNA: TGCGCCAGCAGCCGGACCGGGTTGTCCTACGAGCAGTACTTC
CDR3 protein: CASSRTGLSYEQYF

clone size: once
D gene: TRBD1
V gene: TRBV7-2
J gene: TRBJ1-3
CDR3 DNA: TGTGCCAGCAGCTTAGCCGGGACAGTCTCTGGAAACACCATATATTTT
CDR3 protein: CASSLAGTVSGNTIYF

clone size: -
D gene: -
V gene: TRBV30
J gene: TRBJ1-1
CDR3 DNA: TGTGCCTGCCCGGCGGGGGATAGGTATACTGAAGCTTTCTTT
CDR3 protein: CACPAGDRYTEAFF